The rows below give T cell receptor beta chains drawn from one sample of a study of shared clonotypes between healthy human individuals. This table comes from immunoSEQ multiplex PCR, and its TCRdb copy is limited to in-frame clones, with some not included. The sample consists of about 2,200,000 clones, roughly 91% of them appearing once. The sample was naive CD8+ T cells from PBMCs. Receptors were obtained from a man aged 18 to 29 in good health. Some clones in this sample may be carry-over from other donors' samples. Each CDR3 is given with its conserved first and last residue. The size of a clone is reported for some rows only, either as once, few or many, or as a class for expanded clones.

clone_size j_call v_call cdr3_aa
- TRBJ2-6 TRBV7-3 CASSLTSRAYSGANVLTF
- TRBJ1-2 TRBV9 CASSVNLGYGYTF
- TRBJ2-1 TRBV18 CASSPPLSLEQFF
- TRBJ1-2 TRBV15 CATSRVGRDEDYGYTF
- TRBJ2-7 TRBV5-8 CASSLFGEGSYEQYF
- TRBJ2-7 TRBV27 CASSTVIAGVYEQYF
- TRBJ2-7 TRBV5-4 CASSPLGTGGSYEQYF
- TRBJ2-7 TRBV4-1 CASSQAATYEQYF
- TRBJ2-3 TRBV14 CASSQYPRGQGDTQYF
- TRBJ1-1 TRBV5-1 CASSRFRGEEAFF
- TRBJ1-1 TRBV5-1 CASSSGLPDTEAFF
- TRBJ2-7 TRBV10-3 CAISAHSLSSYEQYF
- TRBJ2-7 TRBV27 CASSLEAGYEQYF
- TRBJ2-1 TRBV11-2 CASSLDWAGEYNEQFF
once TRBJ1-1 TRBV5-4 CASSSENTEAFF
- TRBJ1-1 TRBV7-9 CASSPTTGSTEAFF
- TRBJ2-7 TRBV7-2 CASSSRDSYEQYF
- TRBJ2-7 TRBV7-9 CASSGRQAEVNEQYF
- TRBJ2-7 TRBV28 CASSISGPEQYF
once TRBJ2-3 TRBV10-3 CAISDSRDSTDTQYF
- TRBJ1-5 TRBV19 CASSIDPGEFDQPQHF
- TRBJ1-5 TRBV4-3 CASSQDPRPNQPQHF
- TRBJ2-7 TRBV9 CASSAGEAGGVYEQYF
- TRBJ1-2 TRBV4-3 CASSQAGTDNYGYTF
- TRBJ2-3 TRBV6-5 CASSLSGRSTDTQYF